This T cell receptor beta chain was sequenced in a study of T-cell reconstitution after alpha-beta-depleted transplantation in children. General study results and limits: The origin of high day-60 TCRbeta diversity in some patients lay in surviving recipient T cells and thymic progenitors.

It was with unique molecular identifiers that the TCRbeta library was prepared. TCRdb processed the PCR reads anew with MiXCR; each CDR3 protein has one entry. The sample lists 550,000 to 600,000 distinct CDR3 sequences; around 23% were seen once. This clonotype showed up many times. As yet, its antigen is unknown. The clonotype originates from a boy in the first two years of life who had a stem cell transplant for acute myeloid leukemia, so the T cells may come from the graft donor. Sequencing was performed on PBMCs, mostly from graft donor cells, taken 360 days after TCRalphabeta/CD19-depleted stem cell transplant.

The CDR3 is CAISLGGPGLAKNIQYF. In DNA form, the CDR3 reads TGTGCCATCAGTCTCGGGGGCCCAGGCTTAGCCAAAAACATTCAGTACTTC. The chain couples TRBV10-3 to TRBJ2-4; TRBD1 or TRBD2 may be the D gene (6 bases each). This CDR3 comprises 17 residues. V dropped 5 bases and J dropped 0 bases, with 17 bases sitting between them. Germline-derived CDR1 and CDR2 are ENHRY and SYGVKD.